This T cell receptor beta chain was recorded in a study of blood T cell repertoires in COVID-19. The V gene lost 4 bases and the J gene lost 6 bases, with 11 bases spanning the gap. There are 13 residues in the CDR3. Germline V lookup: CDR1 KGHDR, CDR2 SFDVKD. Assay used: immunoSEQ multiplex PCR; TCRdb lists only in-frame clones, some missing. The sample yields under 350,000 clones, around 86% seen once. The sequence derives from a human donor in a cohort sampled during active COVID-19. V and J are TRBV24-1 and TRBJ1-2; possibly TRBD1 for D (5 bases). Specimen: peripheral blood. The CDR3 coding sequence is TGTGCCACCAGTGACCGGGACTGGGATGGCTACACCTTC. Translation gives CATSDRDWDGYTF.